This TCR beta chain was captured in a study of PD-1 blockade in mismatch repair-deficient tumors. Some clones are missing from TCRdb's copy, which holds only in-frame ones; the method was immunoSEQ multiplex PCR. Among about 100,000 clones listed, roughly four fifths were seen once. The ends were cut back, 8 bases at V and 1 base at J, with 14 bases in the middle. The CDR3 extends over 13 amino acids. Germline CDR1 reads GTSNPN; CDR2 reads SVGIG (reference sequence). Study-level results: After pembrolizumab, tumor-resident clones rose rapidly, then generally contracted before radiologic responses.

As to this clone: Its antigen is undetermined.

The sequencing here drew on peripheral blood, taken 35 to 37 weeks after starting pembrolizumab. The rearrangement joins TRBV30 to TRBJ1-1; D unclear. The source of this sequence is an adult with mismatch repair-deficient cancer. The CDR3 DNA follows: TGTGCCCTGGACCCCATTACGAACACTGAAGCTTTCTTT. As protein: CALDPITNTEAFF.